This is a list of T cell receptor beta chains from one sample in a study of early T cells in non-severe SARS-CoV-2 infection. TCRdb re-derived calls from the 5' RACE reads in MiXCR, one entry per CDR3 protein. The data hold about 45,000 distinct CDR3 sequences, with around a tenth observed a single time. Source material: whole blood. These receptors were obtained from an adult who was a healthcare worker with PCR-confirmed SARS-CoV-2 infection or an uninfected control (not recorded which). Each CDR3 is given with its conserved first and last residue. D genes are given only for firm matches. Clone size is given for some rows only: seen once, a few or many times, or a class if the clone is expanded.

>TRBV25-1|15|few|NA|TRBJ2-1
TGTGCCAGCAGTGAATACTCGGAGGCCTACAATGAGCAGTTCTTC
CASSEYSEAYNEQFF
>TRBV4-2|16|many|NA|TRBJ1-5
TGTGCCAGCAGCCAAGGCGAGGGTGGAAGCAATCAGCCCCAGCATTTT
CASSQGEGGSNQPQHF
>TRBV29-1|12|NA|NA|TRBJ2-7
TGCAGCGTTGAAGATGGGGCGGACGAGCAGTACTTC
CSVEDGADEQYF
>TRBV28|14|many|NA|TRBJ1-5
TGTGCCAGCAGCCCTGGGGGGCCGCGTCGACCCCAGCATTTT
CASSPGGPRRPQHF
>TRBV14|11|many|NA|TRBJ2-4
TGTGCCAGCAGCCAAGGGGGAGATCAGTACTTC
CASSQGGDQYF
>TRBV9|12|NA|NA|TRBJ1-6
TGTGCCAGCAGCGCAGGTCGGATGCCCCTCCACTTT
CASSAGRMPLHF
>TRBV11-3|13|NA|NA|TRBJ2-1
TGTGCCAGCAGCTTAGAGCCAAATCATGAGCAGTTCTTC
CASSLEPNHEQFF
>TRBV7-2|16|few|TRBD2|TRBJ2-7
TGTGCCAGCAGCTTAGGGGGACTAGGGAGCTCCTACGAGCAGTACTTC
CASSLGGLGSSYEQYF
>TRBV20-1|14|few|TRBD2|TRBJ2-1
TGCAGTGCTAGATGGGGACTAGACTACAATGAGCAGTTCTTC
CSARWGLDYNEQFF
>TRBV6-2/TRBV6-3|15|few|TRBD1|TRBJ1-5
TGTGCCAGCAGGGAGGGGGCGTGGGGCAATCAGCCCCAGCATTTT
CASREGAWGNQPQHF
>TRBV27|13|many|TRBD2|TRBJ2-1
TGTGCCAGCAGTATGGTTAGCGGGAGACGCGGGTTCTTC
CASSMVSGRRGFF
>TRBV20-1|16|few|TRBD2|TRBJ2-3
TGCAGTGCTATCAATTCAGCTAGCGGGAGGGCGGATACGCAGTATTTT
CSAINSASGRADTQYF
>TRBV7-2|15|NA|TRBD2|TRBJ2-3
TGTGCCAGCAGCTTAGGACTAGCGGGAGTTGATACGCAGTATTTT
CASSLGLAGVDTQYF
>TRBV12-3/TRBV12-4|14|NA|NA|TRBJ1-1
TGTGCCAGCAGTTTGCAGGCAGGAAACACTGAAGCTTTCTTT
CASSLQAGNTEAFF
>TRBV29-1|14|NA|NA|TRBJ2-7
TGCAGCGTTAAAGCCCCTTGGACAGCCTACGAGCAGTACTTC
CSVKAPWTAYEQYF
>TRBV6-6|16|NA|NA|TRBJ2-7
TGTGCCAGCCGCCACCCCGGAGCGGGTGGGAGCTACGAGCAGTACTTC
CASRHPGAGGSYEQYF
>TRBV14|17|many|NA|TRBJ2-2
TGTGCCAGCAGCCCCCTCGATAATAGCCGGATCACCGGGGAGCTGTTTTTT
CASSPLDNSRITGELFF
>TRBV28|15|few|NA|TRBJ1-1
TGTGCCAGCATTCTCCCCCAGGGAATGGTCACTGAAGCTTTCTTT
CASILPQGMVTEAFF
>TRBV7-2|15|few|NA|TRBJ1-3
TGTGCCAGCAGCTTAGTCGGTACGGTTGGAAACACCATATATTTT
CASSLVGTVGNTIYF